Presented here are 18 T cell receptor beta chains from one specimen sequenced in a study of PD-1 blockade in classical Hodgkin lymphoma. All patients experienced relapse after autologous stem cell transplantation, and brentuximab vedotin exposure was variable. Libraries were prepared by immunoSEQ multiplex PCR; TCRdb keeps only in-frame clonotypes and omits some of them. The table shows 53,000 or so clones, with 81% occurring only once. Sample: peripheral blood mononuclear cells (PBMCs), taken at baseline. All receptors come from a human donor with classical Hodgkin lymphoma.

V usage is TRBV18 and J usage is TRBJ2-3; 7 bases agree with TRBD1. The CDR3 has 15 residues. Germline V gene sequence: CDR1 KGHSH, CDR2 LQKENI. V lost 6 bases and J lost 0; bases outside the gene matches: 6. CDR3 amino acids: CASSGDSDSTDTQYF. The CDR3 DNA follows: TGTGCCAGCTCGGGGGACAGCGATAGCACAGATACGCAGTATTTT.

The rearrangement links TRBV19 to TRBJ1-1; 7 nucleotides line up with TRBD1. CDR3 length equals 14 residues. Per the germline V gene, CDR1 is LNHDA and CDR2 is SQIVND (reference sequence). V lost 3 bases and J lost 3; bases outside the gene matches: 4. The CDR3 spells CASSIIDRDTEAFF. DNA for the CDR3: TGTGCCAGTAGTATTATAGACAGGGACACTGAAGCTTTCTTT. Based on the CDR3 plus reference TRBV19 and TRBJ1-1, the full variable domain is DGGITQSPKYLFRKEGQNVTLSCEQNLNHDAMYWYRQDPGQGLRLIYYSQIVNDFQKGDIAEGYSVSREKKESFPLTVTSAQKNPTAFYLCASSIIDRDTEAFFGQGTRLTVV.

This CDR3 reads CASSLDRVWKGNTIYF. CDR3 in DNA: TGTGCCAGCAGCTTGGACAGGGTGTGGAAGGGAAACACCATATATTTT. The genes are TRBV5-4 and TRBJ1-3, with D maybe TRBD1 (6 bases). V lost 0 bases to trimming and J lost 4 bases, with 14 bases between them. This CDR3 region has 16 residues. The germline gives CDR1 SGHNT, CDR2 YYREEE (reference sequence).

The chain has TRBV14 and TRBJ2-7; D is perhaps TRBD1 (5 bases). This CDR3 comprises 13 residues. Germline values: CDR1 SGHDN, CDR2 FVKESK. Trimming removed 3 bases at V and 3 bases at J, with 9 bases between. CDR3 nucleotide sequence: TGTGCCAGCAGCCAGGGGCTAGACTACGAGCAGTACGTC. Amino acids: CASSQGLDYEQYV.

The J gene is TRBJ2-3, the V gene TRBV9; 9 nucleotides match TRBD2. V lost 2 bases, J lost 6 bases, and 10 bases stayed unmatched. The CDR3 is made up of 16 amino acids. Germline CDR1 reads SGDLS; CDR2 reads YYNGEE. CDR3 amino acids: CASSVEGREGQDTQYF. The CDR3 DNA sequence: TGTGCCAGCAGCGTGGAGGGGCGGGAGGGCCAGGATACGCAGTATTTT.

V gene TRBV7-9 combines with J gene TRBJ1-5; D is uncertain. V lost 2 bases, J lost 1 base, and 12 bases lay in between. This CDR3 comprises 16 residues. In germline, CDR1 is SEHNR, CDR2 FQNEAQ (reference sequence). CDR3 nucleotides: TGTGCCAGCAGCTTAATGGCTGGAGGGAGCAATCAGCCCCAGCATTTT. Encoded protein: CASSLMAGGSNQPQHF.

This chain connects TRBV2 to TRBJ2-7; TRBD1 matches 7 bases. From germline, CDR1 is SNHLY and CDR2 FYNNEI. CDR3 length: 15 residues. The V gene end was trimmed by 3 bases and the J gene end by 2 bases; junction bases not matched to a gene: 7. Here the CDR3 DNA reads TGTGCCAGCAGTGATACCAGGGGGATAACCTACGAGCAGTACTTC. As protein: CASSDTRGITYEQYF.

Here the CDR3 DNA reads TGTGCCAGCTCATATGGGACAGGGGGAAGCGATACGCAGTATTTT. It yields the protein CASSYGTGGSDTQYF. The genes are TRBV18 and TRBJ2-3; 11 bases match TRBD1. The CDR3 runs to 15 residues. The germline V gene has CDR1 KGHSH and CDR2 LQKENI. The ends lost 5 bases at V and 6 bases at J; junction bases unmatched: 7.

This chain joins TRBV30 and TRBJ2-7, with a weak D call TRBD2 (5 bases). This CDR3 spans 12 amino acids. Germline assignment: CDR1 GTSNPN and CDR2 SVGIG (reference sequence). V dropped 2 bases and J dropped 6 bases, with 11 bases sitting between them. The DNA of the CDR3 is TGTGCCTGGAGTCGGGATCGGGGCGAGCAGTACTTC. Translated, it gives CAWSRDRGEQYF.

The chain couples TRBV7-9 to TRBJ2-3; TRBD2 aligns across 8 bases. With V trimmed by 10 bases and J by 0 bases, 21 bases remained unmatched. From germline, CDR1 is SEHNR and CDR2 FQNEAQ (reference sequence). The CDR3 has 19 residues. The CDR3 nucleotides are TGTGCCACCCCCACCCCTATGGCGGGAGGTGCCTCTAGCACAGATACGCAGTATTTT. This gives the protein CATPTPMAGGASSTDTQYF. Full variable domain (remainder filled in from reference TRBV7-9 and TRBJ2-3): DTGVSQNPRHKITKRGQNVTFRCDPISEHNRLYWYRQTLGQGPEFLTYFQNEAQLEKSRLLSDRFSAERPKGSFSTLEIQRTEQGDSAMYLCATPTPMAGGASSTDTQYFGPGTRLTVL.

The table lists this clone with a count of one. CDR3 sequence reads: CASSGPGQRYEQYV. For the CDR3, the DNA is TGTGCCAGCAGTGGACCGGGACAACGCTACGAGCAGTACGTC. The V call is TRBV6-1, the J call TRBJ2-7, with a possible D match to TRBD1 (6 bases). This CDR3 region has 14 residues. Trimming took 4 bases from V and 3 from J, leaving 13 bases between them. CDR1 MNHNS and CDR2 SASEGT come from the germline V gene.

In this sample, this clone turned up once. This sequence joins TRBV7-9 and TRBJ2-2, with 7 bases identical to TRBD1. This CDR3 has 14 amino acids. The junction had 6 bases not matched to a gene; V was cut back by 5 bases and J by 6 bases. Germline V gene sequence: CDR1 SEHNR, CDR2 FQNEAQ (reference sequence). The CDR3 loop is CASSLLQGAGELFF. The CDR3 DNA follows: TGTGCCAGCAGCCTCCTTCAGGGGGCCGGGGAGCTGTTTTTT.

CDR3 in DNA: TGTGCCAGCAGTGCAGGAACCGGGGAGCTGTTTTTT. It codes for CASSAGTGELFF. The V call is TRBV2, the J call TRBJ2-2; unclear D gene. Trimming removed 4 bases from V and 5 bases from J, with 5 bases in between. Germline CDR1 reads SNHLY; CDR2 reads FYNNEI. The CDR3 contains 12 residues.

This chain connects TRBV7-2 to TRBJ1-1; perhaps TRBD1 as D (6 bases). This CDR3 has 17 residues. CDR1 and CDR2 from the germline V gene are SGHTA and FQGNSA. With 4 bases removed from V and 4 bases from J, the gap between germline ends came to 22 bases. In DNA, the CDR3 is TGTGCCAGCAGCTCTGGGGCAGGGGCGACGTATAGCACTGAAGCTTTCTTT. As protein: CASSSGAGATYSTEAFF.

The V gene is TRBV20-1, the J gene TRBJ1-1; possible D gene TRBD1, 5 bases. CDR1 and CDR2 from the germline V gene are DFQATT and SNEGSKA (reference sequence). The germline V and J ends were trimmed by 3 bases and 9 bases, with 11 bases remaining between them. CDR3 length equals 11 residues. CDR3 sequence: CSARGQNKAFF. The CDR3 DNA sequence: TGCAGTGCTAGGGGGCAGAATAAAGCTTTCTTT.

The rearrangement uses TRBV7-9 and TRBJ2-1; 8 positions agree with TRBD2. Germline V lookup: CDR1 SEHNR, CDR2 FQNEAQ (reference sequence). The CDR3 sequence is 15 residues long. V lost 2 bases and J lost 7; bases outside the gene matches: 7. The CDR3 sequence is CASSLQAGVSNEQFF. The CDR3 DNA is TGTGCCAGCAGCTTACAAGCGGGAGTAAGTAATGAGCAGTTCTTC.

The chain recombines TRBV18 with TRBJ2-7; D remains unclear. Germline lookup yields CDR1 KGHSH and CDR2 LQKENI. The CDR3 loop spans 13 amino acids. The germline V and J ends were trimmed by 1 base and 5 bases, with 9 bases remaining between them. The CDR3 region is CASSPQFRDEQYV. DNA for the CDR3: TGTGCCAGCTCACCACAGTTCCGGGACGAGCAGTACGTC.

The chain joins TRBV9 to TRBJ2-7, with 7 positions matching TRBD2. The germline gives CDR1 SGDLS, CDR2 YYNGEE. The CDR3 consists of 14 residues. The J segment lost 3 bases and the V segment lost 2 bases, leaving 5 bases of the junction unmatched. The CDR3 spells CASSVRDYFYEQYF. Written as DNA, the CDR3 is TGTGCCAGCAGCGTTAGGGACTATTTCTACGAGCAGTACTTC. Looking up the rest from reference TRBV9 and TRBJ2-7 gives the full variable domain: DSGVTQTPKHLITATGQRVTLRCSPRSGDLSVYWYQQSLDQGLQFLIQYYNGEERAKGNILERFSAQQFPDLHSELNLSSLELGDSALYFCASSVRDYFYEQYFGPGTRLTVT.